The present TCR beta chain was sequenced within a study of blood T cell repertoires in COVID-19. The wider study: Acute-phase and convalescent COVID-19 samples originated in the United States, Italy and Spain. T cells, B-cell-depleted T cells, or PBMCs supplied cDNA or gDNA.

The CDR3 is 16 residues long. In germline, CDR1 is SGHAT, CDR2 FQNNGV. Trimming cost V 0 bases and J 3 bases, with 11 bases left between them. How the authors handled the data: By means of reference gene primer amplification, nucleated cell counts were estimated. Method: immunoSEQ multiplex PCR; TCRdb's copy keeps in-frame clones and lacks some. V and J calls plus clone size are reproduced from that table; the DNA served to infer D and trimming. The table records some 210,000 clones, about 85% of them present only once. The V call is TRBV11-2, the J call TRBJ2-2, with D hard to call. The sample taken for sequencing was peripheral blood. This receptor was obtained from a human donor in a cohort sampled during active COVID-19. The CDR3 reads CASSLDSGKYTGELFF. DNA of the CDR3: TGTGCCAGCAGCTTAGATTCAGGAAAATACACCGGGGAGCTGTTTTTT.